This T cell receptor (delta chain) comes out of a study of γδ T cells in repeated Plasmodium falciparum infection. The overall study: The natural-infection arm compared Malian children under seasonal malaria with matched Australian children.

Overall study results and limits: The Malian cohort came from a small rural village of predominantly one ethnic group.

Bulk repertoires came from Vgamma9/Vdelta2+ or Vdelta2-negative gammadelta T cells flow-sorted from PBMC. TRG and TRD sequences were obtained from every sorted gammadelta sample. TCRdb used CATT to re-call clones from the multiplex PCR reads. Of 55,000 to 70,000 delta-chain clones in the sample, around 1.5% were seen once. With regard to this clone: Its specificity is not known. A read error likely explains why the TCRdb protein, taken from a much larger clone, differs from this DNA's translation at residue 15; the protein shown is translated from the DNA.

This CDR3 has 24 residues. The J segment lost 1 base and the V segment lost 4 bases, leaving 38 bases of the junction unmatched. From germline, CDR1 is TVYSNPD and CDR2 GDNSRS (reference sequence). The sample comprised gamma-delta T cells from blood. This chain connects TRDV3 to TRDJ1; TRDD3 matches 8 bases. The J gene, left out of TCRdb, was set here by checking the DNA against germline. The clonotype originates from a pool of human donors (malaria-infected and uninfected, not separated). CDR3 DNA: TGTGCCTCACTTATACCCCAGGGATTCCACGGGTTCTGGGGGACCAGGCTGATCACCGATAAACTCATCTTT. Translated, it gives CASLIPQGFHGFWGTRLITDKLIF.